This is a list of T cell receptor beta chains from one sample in a study of T cell responses to AZD1222 COVID-19 vaccine. Clones were sequenced by immunoSEQ multiplex PCR, and TCRdb holds only the in-frame ones, with some missing. The sample records tens of thousands of clones, around nine tenths being singletons. The specimen was peripheral blood, collected on day 0 of AZD1222 vaccination. These receptors all come from an adult in good health. Both conserved end residues are part of each CDR3. The size of a clone is reported for some rows only, either as once, few or many, or as a class for expanded clones.

size | V | CDR3
NA | TRBV12-3/TRBV12-4 | CASSLEGSYGYTF
NA | TRBV12-3/TRBV12-4 | CASSPSTDYGYTF
NA | TRBV29-1 | CSVVFPGQSNQPQHF
NA | TRBV27 | CASQRAGPNSGNTIYF
NA | TRBV20-1 | CSASLGINTGELFF
NA | TRBV6-5 | CASNPGQGTPPLHF
NA | TRBV2 | CASSEVAANEKLFF
NA | TRBV19 | CASRQGSGRIATEAFF
NA | TRBV11-2 | CASSLDHNSPLHF
NA | TRBV3-1/TRBV3-2 | CASSQGLAGGVAHVIIRGNEQFF
NA | TRBV6-5 | CASRKPGTDYEQYF
NA | TRBV10-1 | CASRIRDRGRLHGYTF
NA | TRBV7-9 | CASSQTGAGDYNEQFF
NA | TRBV29-1 | CSVYRSSYEQYF
NA | TRBV5-8 | CASSLVADYGYTF
few | TRBV19 | CASSSGGGTDTQYF
NA | TRBV10-1 | CANQKTGASYGYTF
NA | TRBV3-1/TRBV3-2 | CASSQVFGYNEQFF
NA | TRBV6-6 | CASRQSGLGDTGELFF
NA | TRBV2 | CASSDVTGDYGYTF
NA | TRBV6-5 | CASSYSMNLNTEAFF
NA | TRBV2 | CASSWIGYLRNNEQFF